This T cell receptor beta chain was sequenced during a study of T cells after yellow fever vaccination. Study outcomes and limitations: Re-detected after boosting: most primary clones, 95% to 98% of CD4 and about 90% of CD8.

One entry per CDR3 protein results from TCRdb running MiXCR on the 5' RACE reads. The sample has about 300,000 distinct CDR3 sequences, approximately 10% seen once. Germline V lookup: CDR1 DFQATT, CDR2 SNEGSKA (reference sequence). The ends lost 6 bases at V and 4 bases at J; junction bases unmatched: 8. This CDR3 comprises 14 residues. About this clonotype itself: What it binds is unknown.

Here the sequenced sample was CD4+ T cells sorted from PBMCs, taken 5 days after the yellow fever booster vaccination. J is TRBJ1-1 and V is TRBV20-1; 10 bases are a match to TRBD1. The clonotype was recovered from a young man who received the YFV17D yellow fever vaccine. CDR3 coding DNA: TGCAGTGCGAGGACAGGGGGTACAGCCACTGAAGCTTTCTTT. It yields the protein CSARTGGTATEAFF.